This section outlines one T cell receptor (beta chain) sequence together with its context. Its antigen is unknown. No base quality values were provided; no much bigger clone lies one nucleotide off. This sample was taken from a study of OX40 agonist ivuxolimab in advanced cancers. Context from the whole study: Ivuxolimab was an agonistic, fully human IgG2 monoclonal antibody directed against OX40 (CD134), a costimulatory receptor. A male proportion of approximately 83% and a mean age of approximately 61 years, ranging from about 23 to 90, were recorded for the dose-escalation cohort. The paper reports the monotherapy dose-escalation portion (N ≈ 52 patients) of the phase I ivuxolimab trial. Patients were allowed to have had prior anti-PD-1, anti-PD-L1 or anti-CTLA-4 therapy, and approximately 40% of the dose-escalation patients had been treated with checkpoint inhibitors. Intravenous ivuxolimab was administered to patients every 2 weeks at six dose levels: 0.01, 0.1, 0.3, 1.5, 3 and 10 mg/kg. Partial responses were achieved by three dose-escalation patients, of whom one had hepatocellular carcinoma and two had cutaneous melanoma. Among the 50 to 55 dose-escalation patients, about 19 had hepatocellular carcinoma, some 15 melanoma, 9 renal cell carcinoma and 9 head and neck cancer. The purpose of peripheral TCRbeta sequencing was to test whether ivuxolimab changed TCR sequence diversity and led to clonal T-cell expansion. The investigation overall reported the following: In the 0.1-3.0 mg/kg groups, partial responders had among the lowest normalized peripheral clonal expansion, particularly in CD8+ T cells. Which antigens the clonally expanded peripheral T cells were specific for was not determined. Low levels of normalized T-cell clonal expansion were also seen in some patients who did not respond. After ivuxolimab, expanded clones were on average more numerous among CD8+ T cells than among CD4+ T cells. Clonal expansion of both CD4+ and CD8+ blood T cells was observed from baseline to week 6 at doses 0.1 to 3.0 mg/kg.

The trial excluded patients who had a history of autoimmune disease or were on systemic immunosuppression. Peripheral blood for TCR sequencing was drawn from every dose cohort at baseline, at cycle 4 day 1 and at cycle 7 day 1. The samples were drawn from a first-in-human, open-label, multicenter phase I dose-escalation trial of ivuxolimab. Adults with locally advanced or metastatic head and neck squamous cell, hepatocellular, melanoma or renal cell carcinoma were enrolled in the trial. Before TCR sequencing, CD4+ and CD8+ T cells were separately sorted from peripheral blood. Genomic DNA was isolated from the sorted cells so that the TCRbeta CDR3 region could be sequenced. The immunoSEQ Assay was used to sequence the TCRbeta CDR3 regions. In TCRdb, the immuneACCESS table is reduced to in-frame sequences with V and J assigned. These tables do not hold every clone; where another copy was compared, an unresolved V gene accounts for under half, and the others remain unexplained. Present in this sample are about 53,000 clones, 70% to 80% of which were seen just once. The top ten clones comprise more than 0.9% of the sample.

V and J are trimmed by 2 bases and 8 bases, and the gene matches miss 5 bases of the junction. Measured from the cysteine to the phenylalanine, the CDR3 is 13 residues long. Only the CDR3 portion is preserved as DNA: 39 bases, with reading frame beginning at the first base. The germline V gene yields SGHRS for CDR1 and YFSETQ for CDR2. The source is an adult with an advanced solid tumor such as melanoma, head and neck, liver or kidney cancer. This sample comprised CD4+ or CD8+ T cells sorted from blood, obtained in a trial of the OX40 agonist ivuxolimab. The chain couples TRBV5-1 to TRBJ1-2; 8 bases in the middle match TRBD1. In nucleotides, the sequence is TGCGCCAGCAGCTTCGGACAGGGCTCCGGCTACACCTTC. Its protein product is CASSFGQGSGYTF.